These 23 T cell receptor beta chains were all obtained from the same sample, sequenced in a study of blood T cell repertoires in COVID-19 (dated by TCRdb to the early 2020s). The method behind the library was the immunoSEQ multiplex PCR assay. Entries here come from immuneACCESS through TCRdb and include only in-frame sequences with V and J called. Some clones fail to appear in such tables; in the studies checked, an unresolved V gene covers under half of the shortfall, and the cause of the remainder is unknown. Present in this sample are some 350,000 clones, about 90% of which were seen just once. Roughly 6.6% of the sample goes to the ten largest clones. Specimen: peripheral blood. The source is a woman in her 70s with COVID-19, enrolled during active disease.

The CDR3 DNA is TGTGCCAGCGGCACAGGGGGGAGGAACACTGAAGCTTTCTTT. The encoded protein is CASGTGGRNTEAFF. The chain uses TRBV11-2 and TRBJ1-1, with TRBD1 matching 8 bases. The germline CDR1 and CDR2 sequences are SGHAT and FQNNGV. V was clipped by 8 bases and J by 1 base; unmatched bases: 6. The CDR3 is 14 amino acids.

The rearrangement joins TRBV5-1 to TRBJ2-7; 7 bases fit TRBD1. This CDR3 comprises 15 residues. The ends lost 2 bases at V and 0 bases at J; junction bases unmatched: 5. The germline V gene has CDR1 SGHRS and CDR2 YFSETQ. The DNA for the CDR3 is TGCGCCAGCAGCTTAGGGGGCCCCCTCTCCTACGAGCAGTACTTC. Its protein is CASSLGGPLSYEQYF.

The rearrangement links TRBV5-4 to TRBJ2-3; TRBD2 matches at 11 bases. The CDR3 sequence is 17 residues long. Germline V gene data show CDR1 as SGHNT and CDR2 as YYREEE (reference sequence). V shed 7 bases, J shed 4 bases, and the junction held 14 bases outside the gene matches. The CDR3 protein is CASGEGLAELGADTQYF. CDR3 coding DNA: TGTGCCAGCGGGGAGGGACTAGCGGAATTGGGCGCAGATACGCAGTATTTT.

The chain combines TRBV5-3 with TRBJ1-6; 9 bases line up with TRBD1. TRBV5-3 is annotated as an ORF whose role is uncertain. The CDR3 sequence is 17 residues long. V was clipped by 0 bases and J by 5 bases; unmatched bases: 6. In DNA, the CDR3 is TGTGCCAGAAGCTTGGGAACTCGGGACAGGGATAATTCACCCCTCCACTTT. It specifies CARSLGTRDRDNSPLHF.

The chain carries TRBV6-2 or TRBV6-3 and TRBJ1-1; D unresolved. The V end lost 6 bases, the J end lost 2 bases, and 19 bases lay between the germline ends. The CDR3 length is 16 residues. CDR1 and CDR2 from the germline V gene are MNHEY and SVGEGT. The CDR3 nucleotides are TGTGCCAGCAGCCTTCGTTTATCCGGGGTAAACACTGAAGCTTTCTTT. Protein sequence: CASSLRLSGVNTEAFF.

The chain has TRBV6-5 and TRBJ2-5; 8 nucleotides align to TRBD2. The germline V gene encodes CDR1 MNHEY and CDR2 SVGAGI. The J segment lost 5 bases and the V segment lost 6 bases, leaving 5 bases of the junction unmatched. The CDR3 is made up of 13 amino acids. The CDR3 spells CASRRTSLETQYF. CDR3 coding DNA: TGTGCCAGCAGGAGGACTAGCTTGGAGACCCAGTACTTC.

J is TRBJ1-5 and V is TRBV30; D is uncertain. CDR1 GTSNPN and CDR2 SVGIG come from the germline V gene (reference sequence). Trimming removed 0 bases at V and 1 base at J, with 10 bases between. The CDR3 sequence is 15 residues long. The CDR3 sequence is CAWSVDYGSNQPQHF. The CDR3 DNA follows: TGTGCCTGGAGTGTAGATTACGGGAGCAATCAGCCCCAGCATTTT. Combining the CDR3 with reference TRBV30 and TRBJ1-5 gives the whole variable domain SQTIHQWPATLVQPVGSPLSLECTVEGTSNPNLYWYRQAAGRGLQLLFYSVGIGQISSEVPQNLSASRPQDRQFILSSKKLLLSDSGFYLCAWSVDYGSNQPQHFGDGTRLSIL.

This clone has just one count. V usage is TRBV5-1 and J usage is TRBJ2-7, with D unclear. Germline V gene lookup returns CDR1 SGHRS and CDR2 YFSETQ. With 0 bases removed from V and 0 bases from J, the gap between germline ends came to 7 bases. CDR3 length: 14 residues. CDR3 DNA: TGCGCCAGCAGCTTGGGAGGTACCTCCTACGAGCAGTACTTC. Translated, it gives CASSLGGTSYEQYF.

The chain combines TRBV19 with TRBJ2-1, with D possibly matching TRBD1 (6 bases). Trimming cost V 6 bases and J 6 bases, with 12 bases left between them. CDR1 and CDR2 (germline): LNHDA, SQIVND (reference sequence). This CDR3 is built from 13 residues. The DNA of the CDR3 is TGTGCCAGTAGGGAGGCAGGGGCCAATGAGCAGTTCTTC. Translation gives CASREAGANEQFF. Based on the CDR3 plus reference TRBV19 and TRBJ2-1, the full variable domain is DGGITQSPKYLFRKEGQNVTLSCEQNLNHDAMYWYRQDPGQGLRLIYYSQIVNDFQKGDIAEGYSVSREKKESFPLTVTSAQKNPTAFYLCASREAGANEQFFGPGTRLTVL.

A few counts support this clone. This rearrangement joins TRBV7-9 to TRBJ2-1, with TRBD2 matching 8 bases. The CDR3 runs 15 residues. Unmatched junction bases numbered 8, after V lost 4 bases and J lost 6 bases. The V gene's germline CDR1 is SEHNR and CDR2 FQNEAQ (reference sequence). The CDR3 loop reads CASSYGTSKANEQFF. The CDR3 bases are TGTGCCAGCAGCTATGGGACTAGTAAGGCCAATGAGCAGTTCTTC.

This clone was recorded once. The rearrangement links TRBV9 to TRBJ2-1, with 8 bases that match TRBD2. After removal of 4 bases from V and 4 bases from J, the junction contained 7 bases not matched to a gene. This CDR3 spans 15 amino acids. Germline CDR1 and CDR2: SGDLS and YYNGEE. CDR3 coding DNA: TGTGCCAGCAGCAGCCCCGGGACTAGTTACAATGAGCAGTTCTTC. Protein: CASSSPGTSYNEQFF.

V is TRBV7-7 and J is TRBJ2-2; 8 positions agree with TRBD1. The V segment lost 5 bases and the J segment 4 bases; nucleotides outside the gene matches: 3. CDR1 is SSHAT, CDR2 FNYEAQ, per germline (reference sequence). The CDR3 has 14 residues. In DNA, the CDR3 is TGTGCCAGCAGCCCCGGACAGGGCACCGGGGAGCTGTTTTTT. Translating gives CASSPGQGTGELFF.

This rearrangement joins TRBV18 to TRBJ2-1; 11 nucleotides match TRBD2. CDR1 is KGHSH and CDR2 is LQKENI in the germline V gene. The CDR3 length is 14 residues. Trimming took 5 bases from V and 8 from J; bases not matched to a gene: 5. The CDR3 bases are TGTGCCAGCTCAGAACTAGCGGGGGACTATGAGCAGTTCTTC. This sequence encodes CASSELAGDYEQFF.

The CDR3 region has the DNA TGTGCCAGCAGCCAACGGTATGTCGGTGACAGAAACTATGGCTACACCTTC. Translation gives CASSQRYVGDRNYGYTF. This rearrangement joins TRBV3-1 (or the pseudogene TRBV3-2) to TRBJ1-2, with a possible D match to TRBD1 (5 bases). Trimming removed 2 bases from V and 2 bases from J, with 18 bases in between. This CDR3 is built from 17 residues. Germline CDR1 reads LGHDT; CDR2 reads YNNKEL (reference sequence).

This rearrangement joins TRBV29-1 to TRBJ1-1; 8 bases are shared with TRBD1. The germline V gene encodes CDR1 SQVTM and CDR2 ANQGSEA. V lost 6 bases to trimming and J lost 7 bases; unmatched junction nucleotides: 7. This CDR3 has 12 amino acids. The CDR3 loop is CSVPTDRGEAFF. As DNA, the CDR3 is TGCAGCGTGCCTACCGACAGGGGTGAAGCTTTCTTT.

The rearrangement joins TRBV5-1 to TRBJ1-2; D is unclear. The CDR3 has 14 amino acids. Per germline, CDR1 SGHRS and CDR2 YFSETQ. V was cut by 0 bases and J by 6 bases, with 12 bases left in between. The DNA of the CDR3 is TGCGCCAGCAGCTTGGATCCCGGGGTTGATGGCTACACCTTC. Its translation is CASSLDPGVDGYTF.

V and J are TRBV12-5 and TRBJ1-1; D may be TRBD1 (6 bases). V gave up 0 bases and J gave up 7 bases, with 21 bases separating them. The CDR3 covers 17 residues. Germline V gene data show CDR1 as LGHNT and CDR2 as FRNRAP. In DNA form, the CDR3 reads TGTGCTAGTGGTTTGGTAGTTTTATTGTCTGGACAGTATGAAGCTTTCTTT. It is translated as CASGLVVLLSGQYEAFF. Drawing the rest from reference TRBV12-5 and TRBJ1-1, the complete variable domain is DARVTQTPRHKVTEMGQEVTMRCQPILGHNTVFWYRQTMMQGLELLAYFRNRAPLDDSGMPKDRFSAEMPDATLATLKIQPSEPRDSAVYFCASGLVVLLSGQYEAFFGQGTRLTVV.

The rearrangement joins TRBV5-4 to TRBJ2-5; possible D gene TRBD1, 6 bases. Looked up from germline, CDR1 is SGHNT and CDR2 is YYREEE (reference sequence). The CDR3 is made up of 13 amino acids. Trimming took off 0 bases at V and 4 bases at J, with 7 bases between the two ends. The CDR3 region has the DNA TGTGCCAGCAGCTTGGGAGGGGGAGAGACCCAGTACTTC. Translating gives CASSLGGGETQYF.

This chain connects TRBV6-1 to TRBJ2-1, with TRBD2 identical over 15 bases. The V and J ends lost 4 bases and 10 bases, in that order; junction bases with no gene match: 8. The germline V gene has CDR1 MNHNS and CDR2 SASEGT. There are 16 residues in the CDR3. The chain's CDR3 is CASSVRTSGGAGEQFF. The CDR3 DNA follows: TGTGCCAGCAGTGTTCGGACTAGCGGGGGGGCCGGGGAGCAGTTCTTC.

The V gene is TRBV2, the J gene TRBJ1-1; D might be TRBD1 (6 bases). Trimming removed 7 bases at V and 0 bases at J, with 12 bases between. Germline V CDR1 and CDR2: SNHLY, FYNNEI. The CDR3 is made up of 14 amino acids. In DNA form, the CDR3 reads TGTGCCAGCATCGCAGGGGCTTTGAACACTGAAGCTTTCTTT. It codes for CASIAGALNTEAFF.

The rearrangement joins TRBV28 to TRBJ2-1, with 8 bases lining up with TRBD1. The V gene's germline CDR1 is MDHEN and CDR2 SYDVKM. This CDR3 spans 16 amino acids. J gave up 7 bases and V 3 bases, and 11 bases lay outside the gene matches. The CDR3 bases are TGTGCCAGCAGTTTCCTGTACCGGGACAGGCAAAATGAGCAGTTCTTC. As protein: CASSFLYRDRQNEQFF.

CDR3 coding DNA: TGCGCCAGCAGCTTCCTAGGCCCGGGGGGCAATGGCTACACCTTC. It translates to CASSFLGPGGNGYTF. J is TRBJ1-2 and V is TRBV5-1; maybe TRBD1 (6 bases). The CDR3 loop spans 15 amino acids. In germline, CDR1 is SGHRS, CDR2 YFSETQ. Between the trimmed V and J ends, which lost 2 bases and 6 bases, there was a span of 17 bases.

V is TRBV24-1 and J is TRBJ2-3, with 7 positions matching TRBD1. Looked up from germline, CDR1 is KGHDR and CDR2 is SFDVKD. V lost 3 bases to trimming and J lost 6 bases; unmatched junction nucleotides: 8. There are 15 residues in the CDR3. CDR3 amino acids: CATSDPRGPGDTQYF. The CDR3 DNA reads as TGTGCCACCAGTGATCCAAGGGGGCCGGGGGATACGCAGTATTTT.